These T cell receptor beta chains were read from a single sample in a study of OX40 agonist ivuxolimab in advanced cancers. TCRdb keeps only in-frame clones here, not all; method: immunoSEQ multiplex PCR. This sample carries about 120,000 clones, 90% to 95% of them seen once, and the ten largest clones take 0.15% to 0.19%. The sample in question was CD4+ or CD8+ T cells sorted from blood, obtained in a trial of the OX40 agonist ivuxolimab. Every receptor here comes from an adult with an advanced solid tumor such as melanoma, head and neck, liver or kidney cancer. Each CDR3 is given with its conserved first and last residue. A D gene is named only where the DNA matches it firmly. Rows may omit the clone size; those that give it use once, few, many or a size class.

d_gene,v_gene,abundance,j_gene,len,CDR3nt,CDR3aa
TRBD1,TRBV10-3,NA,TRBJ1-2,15,TGTGCCATCAGTGAACGGGACAGGGGAGCGGATGGCTACACCTTC,CAISERDRGADGYTF
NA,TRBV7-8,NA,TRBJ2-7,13,TGTGCCAGCAGCTTAGGTGGGGGCGACGAGCAGTACTTC,CASSLGGGDEQYF
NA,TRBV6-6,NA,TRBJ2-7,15,TGTGCCAGCAGTTACGGTCGGTCAGGCCCCTACGAGCAGTACTTC,CASSYGRSGPYEQYF
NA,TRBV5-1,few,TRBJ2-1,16,TGCGCCAGCAGCTTGGCCGAGGGTTCACCCAACAATGAGCAGTTCTTC,CASSLAEGSPNNEQFF
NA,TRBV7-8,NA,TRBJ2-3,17,TGTGCCAGCAGCTTAGAGGCCCGGCGGGTCCTCACAGATACGCAGTATTTT,CASSLEARRVLTDTQYF
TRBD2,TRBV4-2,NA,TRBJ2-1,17,TGTGCCAGCAGCCAAGATATGGCTAGCGGGAACTACAATGAGCAGTTCTTC,CASSQDMASGNYNEQFF
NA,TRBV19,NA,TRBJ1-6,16,TGTGCCAGTACTCCCTTTGGCGCCTCCTATAATTCACCCCTCCACTTT,CASTPFGASYNSPLHF
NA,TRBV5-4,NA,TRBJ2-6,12,TGTGCCAGCAGCCGACTCGACCCCGTCCTGACTTTC,CASSRLDPVLTF
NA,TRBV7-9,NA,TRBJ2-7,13,TGTGCCAGCAGCTTAGGACAGGTTTACGAGCAGTACTTC,CASSLGQVYEQYF
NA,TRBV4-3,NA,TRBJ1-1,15,TGCGCCAGCAGCCACCGGGGGGTGCGATTCGCCGAAGCTTTCTTT,CASSHRGVRFAEAFF
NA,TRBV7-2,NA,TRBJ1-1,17,TGTGCCAGCAGCTTATTAGGTATGGACGGCATAAACACTGAAGCTTTCTTT,CASSLLGMDGINTEAFF
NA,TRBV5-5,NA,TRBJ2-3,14,TGTGCCAGCACAACCCCCGGGGTGGCGGATACGCAGTATTTT,CASTTPGVADTQYF
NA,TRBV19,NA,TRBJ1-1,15,TGTGCCAGTAGACGATCCGGGACACCGAACACTGAAGCTTTCTTT,CASRRSGTPNTEAFF
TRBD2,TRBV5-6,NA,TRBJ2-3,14,TGTGCCAGCAGCTTGATGACTAGCGGGGTAACGCAGTATTTT,CASSLMTSGVTQYF
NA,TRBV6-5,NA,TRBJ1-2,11,TGTGCCAGCGGGACCGGAGATGGCTACACCTTC,CASGTGDGYTF
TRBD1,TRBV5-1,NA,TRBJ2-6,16,TGCGCCAGCAGCCTAACGACAGGGGCTGGGGCCAACGTCCTGACTTTC,CASSLTTGAGANVLTF
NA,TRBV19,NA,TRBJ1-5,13,TGTGCCAGTAGCCGACAGGGCAATCAGCCCCAGCATTTT,CASSRQGNQPQHF
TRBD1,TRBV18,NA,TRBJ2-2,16,TGTGCCAGCTCACCCCGACAGGGGGCGTCGACCGGGGAGCTGTTTTTT,CASSPRQGASTGELFF
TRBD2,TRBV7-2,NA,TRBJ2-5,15,TGTGCCAGCAGCTACCAGACTAGCCGGAGAGAGACCCAGTACTTC,CASSYQTSRRETQYF
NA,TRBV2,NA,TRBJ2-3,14,TGTGCCATCCAAAAACAGGGCCCGGCAGATACGCAGTATTTT,CAIQKQGPADTQYF
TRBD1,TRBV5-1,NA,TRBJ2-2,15,TGCGCCAGCAGCCTGCAACAGGGGGAGGCCGGGGAGCTGTTTTTT,CASSLQQGEAGELFF
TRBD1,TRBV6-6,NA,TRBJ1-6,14,TGTGCCAGCAAAATGGACAGGGGAAATTCACCCCTCCACTTT,CASKMDRGNSPLHF
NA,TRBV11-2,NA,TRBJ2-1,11,TGTGCCAGCAGCTTAGAGTGGGAGCAGTTCTTC,CASSLEWEQFF
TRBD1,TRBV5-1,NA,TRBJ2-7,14,TGCGCCAGCAGCCGGGACAGACCCTCCTACGAGCAGTACTTC,CASSRDRPSYEQYF
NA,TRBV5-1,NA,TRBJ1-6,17,TGCGCCAGCAGCTCTAGCTCTTCGACAGGAAAAAATTCACCCCTCCACTTT,CASSSSSSTGKNSPLHF
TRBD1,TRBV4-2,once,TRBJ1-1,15,TGTGCCAGCCGCAGGGGGGTTAATATGAACACTGAAGCTTTCTTT,CASRRGVNMNTEAFF
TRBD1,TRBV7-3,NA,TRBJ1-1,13,TGTGCCAGCAGCTTTGACAGGGTTAGTGAAGCTTTCTTT,CASSFDRVSEAFF
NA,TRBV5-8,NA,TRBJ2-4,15,TGTGCCAGCAGCTCGATAGACACCTCCAAAAACATTCAGTACTTC,CASSSIDTSKNIQYF
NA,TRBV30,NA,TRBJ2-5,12,TGTGCCTGGGACACGGGACAAGAGACCCAGTACTTC,CAWDTGQETQYF
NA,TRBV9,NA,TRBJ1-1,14,TGTGCCACGGGGCCAGCCCCGCCGAACACTGAAGCTTTCTTT,CATGPAPPNTEAFF
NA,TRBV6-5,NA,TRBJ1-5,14,TGTGCCAGCAGCCCGGCTTGGGGGGGTCAGCCCCAGCATTTT,CASSPAWGGQPQHF
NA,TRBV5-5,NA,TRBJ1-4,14,TGTGCCAGCAGCTTTCCGGGGGTGAATGAAAAACTGTTTTTT,CASSFPGVNEKLFF
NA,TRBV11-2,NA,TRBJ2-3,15,TGTGCCAGCAGCTCCATTTTCTCTGAAGCGGATACGCAGTATTTT,CASSSIFSEADTQYF
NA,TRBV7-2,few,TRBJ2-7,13,TGTGCCAGCAGCTTAAGCCCCTCCTACGAGCAGTACTTC,CASSLSPSYEQYF
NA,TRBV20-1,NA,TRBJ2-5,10,TGCAGTGCTAGCCAAGAGACCCAGTACTTC,CSASQETQYF
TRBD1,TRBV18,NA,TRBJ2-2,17,TGTGCCAGCTCTCAAACCGGGACAGGGCCTATCACCGGGGAGCTGTTTTTT,CASSQTGTGPITGELFF
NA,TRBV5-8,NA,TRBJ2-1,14,TGTGCCAGCAGTAGACAGGAGAACTACAATGAGCAGTTCTTC,CASSRQENYNEQFF
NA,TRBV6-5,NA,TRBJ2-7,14,TGTGCCAGCAGTTACGGACGGGGGACCTACGAGCAGTACTTC,CASSYGRGTYEQYF
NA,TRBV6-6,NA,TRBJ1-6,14,TGTGCCAGCAGTTACGAAGGCTTACGGGGTCCCCTCCACTTT,CASSYEGLRGPLHF
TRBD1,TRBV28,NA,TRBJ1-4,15,TGTGCCAGCAGTTTACGACAGGGTATATTGCCAAAACTGTTTTTT,CASSLRQGILPKLFF
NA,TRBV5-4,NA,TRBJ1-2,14,TGTGCCAGCAGCTTGGCTGGGGTTAACTATGGCTACACCTTC,CASSLAGVNYGYTF
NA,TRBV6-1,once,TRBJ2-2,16,TGTGCCAGCAGTGATAGGGCCTCTCAGGGCTCCGGGGAGCTGTTTTTT,CASSDRASQGSGELFF
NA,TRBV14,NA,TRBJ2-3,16,TGTGCCAGCAGCCAAAGGGACATTAGTGGCACAGATACGCAGTATTTT,CASSQRDISGTDTQYF
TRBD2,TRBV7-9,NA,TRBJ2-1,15,TGTGCCAGCAGCCCAGGACTAGCGGGGTCCAATGAGCAGTTCTTC,CASSPGLAGSNEQFF
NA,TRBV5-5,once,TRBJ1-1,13,TGTGCCAGCAGCTTACAGGGTCGTTTTGAAGCTTTCTTT,CASSLQGRFEAFF